The T cell receptor (beta chain) described here comes from a study of OX40 agonist ivuxolimab in advanced cancers. The CDR3 loop spans 15 amino acids. Germline V gene data show CDR1 as SGHRS and CDR2 as YFSETQ. Trimming took 4 bases from V and 0 from J; bases not matched to a gene: 3. Profiling relied on immunoSEQ multiplex PCR, and the TCRdb table lists in-frame clones only, not all of them. The table includes 60,000 to 75,000 clones, approximately 80% detected once. The chain combines TRBV5-1 with TRBJ2-2, with 7 bases identical to TRBD1. The sample was CD4+ or CD8+ T cells sorted from blood, taken in a trial of the OX40 agonist ivuxolimab. This receptor was obtained from an adult with an advanced solid tumor such as melanoma, head and neck, liver or kidney cancer. Written as DNA, the CDR3 is TGCGCCAGCAGCCCCGGGACAGCGAACACCGGGGAGCTGTTTTTT. It translates to CASSPGTANTGELFF.